The next 16 T cell receptor beta chains were all read from a single sample in a study of blood T cell repertoires in COVID-19. Produced via immunoSEQ multiplex PCR; TCRdb's table is partial and in-frame only. The sample records under 130,000 clones, 89% being singletons. The sample was peripheral blood. The receptors here all came from a woman over 75 in a cohort sampled during active COVID-19.

The chain employs TRBV11-2 and TRBJ2-7; the match to TRBD1 covers 8 bases. The ends lost 1 base at V and 7 bases at J; junction bases unmatched: 6. Germline V gene sequence: CDR1 SGHAT, CDR2 FQNNGV. This CDR3 is built from 14 residues. This chain's CDR3 is CASSLGTGLGEQYF. The CDR3 DNA is TGTGCCAGCAGCTTAGGGACAGGGCTGGGGGAGCAGTACTTC.

The gene calls are TRBV9 and TRBJ1-3; D call uncertain. The length of the CDR3 is 13 residues. Germline-derived CDR1 and CDR2 are SGDLS and YYNGEE. V was shortened by 0 bases and J by 9 bases, with 10 bases between the two germline ends. The CDR3 DNA reads TGTGCCAGCAGCGTAGACCCCTTCGGCACCATATATTTT. Residues: CASSVDPFGTIYF.

This clone was counted once. The chain recombines TRBV20-1 with TRBJ1-2; the D is unclear. The CDR3 covers 11 residues. The V gene lost 6 bases and the J gene lost 7 bases, with 12 bases spanning the gap. From germline, CDR1 is DFQATT and CDR2 SNEGSKA (reference sequence). CDR3 DNA: TGCAGTGCCATAATCCCCGGTGGCTACACCTTC. This encodes CSAIIPGGYTF.

V gene TRBV19 combines with J gene TRBJ2-5; 8 positions agree with TRBD2. Germline CDR1 LNHDA, CDR2 SQIVND (reference sequence). V lost 6 bases and J lost 5; bases outside the gene matches: 11. The CDR3 covers 15 residues. The CDR3 sequence: CASRVSGAPPETQYF. The DNA for the CDR3 is TGTGCCAGTAGGGTTAGCGGGGCACCCCCCGAGACCCAGTACTTC.

J is TRBJ2-2 and V is TRBV3-1 (or the pseudogene TRBV3-2); D is undetermined. Trimming removed 2 bases from V and 6 bases from J, with 7 bases in between. Germline CDR1 LGHDT, CDR2 YNNKEL (reference sequence). This CDR3 comprises 13 residues. CDR3 region: CASSQSRAGELFF. CDR3 DNA: TGTGCCAGCAGCCAATCCCGCGCCGGGGAGCTGTTTTTT.

The V call is TRBV30, the J call TRBJ1-2; possibly TRBD1 for D (6 bases). CDR3 length: 13 amino acids. V lost 4 bases and J 8 bases, leaving 17 bases between the germline ends. The germline V gene encodes CDR1 GTSNPN and CDR2 SVGIG (reference sequence). CDR3 DNA sequence: TGTGCCTGGAAGATAGGGGGAGTAGGCGGCTACACCTTC. Its protein product is CAWKIGGVGGYTF.

The chain is built from TRBV12-3 or TRBV12-4 and TRBJ1-1; 8 bases align to TRBD1. The V segment lost 2 bases and the J segment 14 bases; nucleotides outside the gene matches: 10. The CDR3 loop spans 13 amino acids. CDR3 sequence (DNA): TGTGCCAGCAGTTTACCCTCGGGGGACAGGAGGTTCTTT. Residues: CASSLPSGDRRFF.

The chain carries TRBV19 and TRBJ2-5; D perhaps matches TRBD2 (5 bases). V lost 8 bases and J lost 5, with 15 bases in between. Germline V gene sequence: CDR1 LNHDA, CDR2 SQIVND (reference sequence). The length of the CDR3 is 13 residues. The CDR3 reads CASRPGSRETQYF. As DNA, the CDR3 is TGTGCCAGTCGGCCGGGATCTAGGGAGACCCAGTACTTC.

This chain uses TRBV5-1 with TRBJ2-1; D not certain. The CDR3 is made up of 13 amino acids. The germline gives CDR1 SGHRS, CDR2 YFSETQ. V shed 4 bases and J shed 7 bases, with 12 bases lying between them. The DNA of the CDR3 is TGCGCCAGCAGCGTCGGAGAATCGAATGAGCAGTTCTTC. It yields the protein CASSVGESNEQFF.

The chain combines TRBV28 with TRBJ1-2, with D perhaps matching TRBD1 (5 bases). CDR1 and CDR2 (germline): MDHEN, SYDVKM. The CDR3 loop spans 12 amino acids. V dropped 10 bases and J dropped 5 bases, with 14 bases sitting between them. The CDR3 nucleotides are TGTGCCACAAGCAGGGCCATATATGGCTACACCTTC. Translation: CATSRAIYGYTF.

The DNA of the CDR3 is TGTGCCACCAGTGATTTGCGAACCCTGGCCGCCGGGGAGCTGTTTTTT. Its protein product is CATSDLRTLAAGELFF. The V gene is TRBV24-1, the J gene TRBJ2-2; no firm D call. Germline assignment: CDR1 KGHDR and CDR2 SFDVKD. The CDR3 sequence is 16 residues long. The V and J ends lost 0 bases and 6 bases respectively, with 13 bases between them.

This chain joins TRBV29-1 and TRBJ2-1, with D perhaps matching TRBD1 (6 bases). Germline CDR1 is SQVTM and CDR2 is ANQGSEA. CDR3 size: 10 residues. Between the trimmed V and J ends, which lost 4 bases and 13 bases, there was a span of 11 bases. As DNA, the CDR3 is TGCAGCGTTGCCTGGACAGATCAGTTCTTC. Amino acids: CSVAWTDQFF.

V is TRBV9 and J is TRBJ2-2, with 14 bases identical to TRBD2. Germline values: CDR1 SGDLS, CDR2 YYNGEE. The CDR3 spans 18 residues. The trim removed 2 bases at V and 1 base at J, leaving 4 bases unmatched. The CDR3 sequence is CASSVRLAGGLNTGELFF. DNA for the CDR3: TGTGCCAGCAGCGTCAGACTAGCGGGAGGGCTGAACACCGGGGAGCTGTTTTTT.

The chain carries TRBV28 and TRBJ2-7, with TRBD1 matching over 9 bases. Germline V gives CDR1 MDHEN, CDR2 SYDVKM. The length of the CDR3 is 15 residues. The ends lost 6 bases at V and 5 bases at J; junction bases unmatched: 11. DNA for the CDR3: TGTGCCAGCAGCCGCCCCGGACAGGGGTCGGACGAGCAGTACTTC. It translates to CASSRPGQGSDEQYF.

The genes are TRBV5-1 and TRBJ1-6; TRBD1 matches at 8 bases. Germline V gene lookup returns CDR1 SGHRS and CDR2 YFSETQ. There are 14 residues in the CDR3. V shed 4 bases, J shed 10 bases, and the junction held 7 bases outside the gene matches. Written as DNA, the CDR3 is TGCGCCAGCAGCCGGGGACAGGATAGGTCACCCCTCCACTTT. Its protein product is CASSRGQDRSPLHF.

The chain employs TRBV29-1 and TRBJ1-1; D gene ambiguous. The CDR3 is made up of 13 amino acids. Trimming cost V 4 bases and J 5 bases, with 14 bases left between them. Germline-derived CDR1 and CDR2 are SQVTM and ANQGSEA. The CDR3 DNA sequence: TGCAGCGTTGGTTCAGGTTCGAAGACTGAAGCTTTCTTT. Translating it yields CSVGSGSKTEAFF.